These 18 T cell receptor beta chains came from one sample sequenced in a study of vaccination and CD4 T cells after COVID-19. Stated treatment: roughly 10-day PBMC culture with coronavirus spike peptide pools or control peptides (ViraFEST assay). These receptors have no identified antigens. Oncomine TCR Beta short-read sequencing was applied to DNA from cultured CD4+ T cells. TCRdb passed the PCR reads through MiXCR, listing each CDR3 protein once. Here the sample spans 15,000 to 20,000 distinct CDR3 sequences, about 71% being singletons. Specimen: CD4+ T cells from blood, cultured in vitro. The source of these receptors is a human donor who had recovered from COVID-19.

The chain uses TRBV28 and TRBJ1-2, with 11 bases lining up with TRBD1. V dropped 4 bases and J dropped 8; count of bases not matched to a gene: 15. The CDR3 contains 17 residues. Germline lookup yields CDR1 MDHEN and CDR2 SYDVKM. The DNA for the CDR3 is TGTGCCAGCAGTTCCCCCGGGACAGGGGGTCTGGTTGGCGGCTACACCTTC. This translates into CASSSPGTGGLVGGYTF.

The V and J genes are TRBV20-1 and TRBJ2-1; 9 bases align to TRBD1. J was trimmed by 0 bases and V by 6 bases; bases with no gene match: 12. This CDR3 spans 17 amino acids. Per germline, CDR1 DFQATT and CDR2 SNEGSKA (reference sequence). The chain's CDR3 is CSAKGQGPQSSYNEQFF. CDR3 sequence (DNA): TGCAGTGCCAAGGGACAGGGACCCCAAAGCTCCTACAATGAGCAGTTCTTC.

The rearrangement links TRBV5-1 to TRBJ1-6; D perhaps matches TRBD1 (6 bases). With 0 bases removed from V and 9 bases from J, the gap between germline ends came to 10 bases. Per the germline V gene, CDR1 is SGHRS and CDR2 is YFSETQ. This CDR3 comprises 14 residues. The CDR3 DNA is TGCGCCAGCAGCTTGGCCCAGGGGCGTTCACCCCTCCACTTT. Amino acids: CASSLAQGRSPLHF.

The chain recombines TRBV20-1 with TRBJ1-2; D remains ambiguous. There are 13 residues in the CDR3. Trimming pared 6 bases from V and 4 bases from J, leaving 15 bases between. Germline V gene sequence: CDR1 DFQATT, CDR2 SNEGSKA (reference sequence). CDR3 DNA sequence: TGCAGTGCGGAAAGGACGGGCAGCTATGGCTACACCTTC. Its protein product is CSAERTGSYGYTF.

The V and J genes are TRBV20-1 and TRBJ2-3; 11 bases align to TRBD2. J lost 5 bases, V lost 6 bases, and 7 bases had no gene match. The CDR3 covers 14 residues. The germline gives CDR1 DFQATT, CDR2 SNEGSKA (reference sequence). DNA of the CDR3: TGCAGTGCGGAAGGGACTAGCGGAATAGATACGCAGTATTTT. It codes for CSAEGTSGIDTQYF.

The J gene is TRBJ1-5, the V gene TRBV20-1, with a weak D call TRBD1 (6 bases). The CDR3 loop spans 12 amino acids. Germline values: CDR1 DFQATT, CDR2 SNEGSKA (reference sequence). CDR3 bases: TGCAGGGTCGGGGGCGCGGGTCAGCCCCAGCATTTT. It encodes CRVGGAGQPQHF.

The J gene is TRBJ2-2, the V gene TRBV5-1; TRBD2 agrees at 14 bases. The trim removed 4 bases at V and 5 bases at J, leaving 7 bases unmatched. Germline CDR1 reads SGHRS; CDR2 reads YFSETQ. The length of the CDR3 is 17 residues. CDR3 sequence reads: CASSLGLAGAGTGELFF. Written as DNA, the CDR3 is TGCGCCAGCAGCCTGGGACTAGCGGGAGCCGGAACCGGGGAGCTGTTTTTT.

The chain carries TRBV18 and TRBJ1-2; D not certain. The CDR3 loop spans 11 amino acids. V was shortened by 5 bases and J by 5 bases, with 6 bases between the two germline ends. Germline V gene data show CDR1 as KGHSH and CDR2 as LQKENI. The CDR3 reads CASSTNYGYTF. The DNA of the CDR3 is TGTGCCAGCTCAACGAATTATGGCTACACCTTC.

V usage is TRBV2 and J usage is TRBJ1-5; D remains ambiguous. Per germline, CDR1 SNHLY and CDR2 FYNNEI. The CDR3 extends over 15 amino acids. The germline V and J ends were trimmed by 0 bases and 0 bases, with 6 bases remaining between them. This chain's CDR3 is CASSEALGSNQPQHF. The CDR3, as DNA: TGTGCCAGCAGTGAAGCGCTTGGTAGCAATCAGCCCCAGCATTTT. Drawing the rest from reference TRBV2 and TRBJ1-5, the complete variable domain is EPEVTQTPSHQVTQMGQEVILRCVPISNHLYFYWYRQILGQKVEFLVSFYNNEISEKSEIFDDQFSVERPDGSNFTLKIRSTKLEDSAMYFCASSEALGSNQPQHFGDGTRLSIL.

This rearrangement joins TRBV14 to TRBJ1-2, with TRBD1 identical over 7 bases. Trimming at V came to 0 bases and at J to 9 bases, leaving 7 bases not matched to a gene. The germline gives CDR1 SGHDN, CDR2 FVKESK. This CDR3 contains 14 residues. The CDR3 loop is CASSQDQGGQRYTF. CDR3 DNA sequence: TGTGCCAGCAGCCAAGATCAGGGGGGCCAGCGCTACACCTTC.

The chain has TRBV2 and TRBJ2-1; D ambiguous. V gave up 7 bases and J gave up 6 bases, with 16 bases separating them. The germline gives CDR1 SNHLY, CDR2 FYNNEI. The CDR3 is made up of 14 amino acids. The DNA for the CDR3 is TGTGCCAGCATGCTGGCTAGTGCGCTCAATGAGCAGTTCTTC. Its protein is CASMLASALNEQFF.

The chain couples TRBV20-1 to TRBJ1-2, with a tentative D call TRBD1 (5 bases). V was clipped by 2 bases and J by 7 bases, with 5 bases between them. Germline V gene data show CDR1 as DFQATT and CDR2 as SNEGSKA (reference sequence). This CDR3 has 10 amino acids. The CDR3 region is CSARRGGYTF. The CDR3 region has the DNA TGCAGTGCTAGAAGGGGTGGCTACACCTTC.

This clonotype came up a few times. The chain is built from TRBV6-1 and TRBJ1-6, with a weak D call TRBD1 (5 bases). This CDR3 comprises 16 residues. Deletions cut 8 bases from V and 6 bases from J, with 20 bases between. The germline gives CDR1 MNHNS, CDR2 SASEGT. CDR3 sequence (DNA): TGTGCCAGCGGGACCGGGGGGGGAAGAGGTAATTCACCCCTCCACTTT. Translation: CASGTGGGRGNSPLHF.

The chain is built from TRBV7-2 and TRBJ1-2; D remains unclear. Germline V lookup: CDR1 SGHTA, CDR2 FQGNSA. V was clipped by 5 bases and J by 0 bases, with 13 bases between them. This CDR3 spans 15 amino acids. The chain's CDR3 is CASSPSRRTNYGYTF. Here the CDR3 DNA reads TGTGCCAGCAGCCCCTCTAGACGGACTAACTATGGCTACACCTTC.

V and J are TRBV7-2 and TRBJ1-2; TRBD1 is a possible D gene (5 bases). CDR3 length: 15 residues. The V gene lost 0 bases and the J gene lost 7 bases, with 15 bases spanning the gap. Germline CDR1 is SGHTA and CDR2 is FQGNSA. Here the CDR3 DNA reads TGTGCCAGCAGCTTAGCTCCCGCAGGGCAATCTGGCTACACCTTC. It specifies CASSLAPAGQSGYTF.

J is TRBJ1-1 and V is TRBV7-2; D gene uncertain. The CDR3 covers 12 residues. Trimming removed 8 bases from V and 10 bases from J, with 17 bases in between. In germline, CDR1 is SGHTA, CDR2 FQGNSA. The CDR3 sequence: CASDRGTLGAFF. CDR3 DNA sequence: TGTGCCAGCGACCGGGGAACCCTGGGAGCTTTCTTT.

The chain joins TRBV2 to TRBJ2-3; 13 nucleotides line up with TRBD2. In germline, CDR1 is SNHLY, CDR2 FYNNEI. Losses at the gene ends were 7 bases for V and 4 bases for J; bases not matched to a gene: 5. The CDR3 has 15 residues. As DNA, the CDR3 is TGTGCCAGCAAGAGACTAGCGGGAGGCTCAGATACGCAGTATTTT. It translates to CASKRLAGGSDTQYF.

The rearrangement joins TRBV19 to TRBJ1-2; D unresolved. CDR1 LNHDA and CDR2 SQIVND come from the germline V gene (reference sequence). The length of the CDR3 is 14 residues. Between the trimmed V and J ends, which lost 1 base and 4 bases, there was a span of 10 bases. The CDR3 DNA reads TGTGCCAGTAGTATAGTCTCCCCCGGCTATGGCTACACCTTC. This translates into CASSIVSPGYGYTF.